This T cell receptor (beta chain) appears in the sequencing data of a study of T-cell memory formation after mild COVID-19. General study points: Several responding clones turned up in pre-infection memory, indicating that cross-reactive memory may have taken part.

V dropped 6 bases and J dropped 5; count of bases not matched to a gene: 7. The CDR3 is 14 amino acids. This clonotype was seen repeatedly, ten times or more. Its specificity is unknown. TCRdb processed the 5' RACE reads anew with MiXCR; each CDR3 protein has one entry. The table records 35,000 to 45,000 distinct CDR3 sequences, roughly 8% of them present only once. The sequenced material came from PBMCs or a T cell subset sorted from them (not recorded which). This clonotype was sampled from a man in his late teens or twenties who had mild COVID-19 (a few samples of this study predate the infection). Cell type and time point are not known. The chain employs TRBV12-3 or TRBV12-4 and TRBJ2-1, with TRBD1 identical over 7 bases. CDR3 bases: TGTGCCAGCAGCTACAGGGGTTTGGACAATGAGCAGTTCTTC. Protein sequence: CASSYRGLDNEQFF.